This entry lists 14 T cell receptor beta chains sequenced from one sample in a study of blood T cell repertoires in COVID-19. TCRdb's copy holds only in-frame clones and misses some; the assay was immunoSEQ multiplex PCR. The data hold some 100,000 clones, with 70% to 85% observed a single time. Sequencing was performed on peripheral blood. The receptors were gathered from a woman aged 80 or over with active or convalescent COVID-19.

The chain combines TRBV6-1 with TRBJ2-7; D may be TRBD1 (6 bases). CDR3 length: 13 residues. CDR1 and CDR2 (germline): MNHNS, SASEGT. V lost 3 bases and J lost 3, with 9 bases in between. In nucleotides, the CDR3 is TGTGCCAGCAGTGATAGGACAGTCTACGAGCAGTACTTC. Translated, it gives CASSDRTVYEQYF.

The V and J genes are TRBV10-3 and TRBJ2-3; no reliable D call. The length of the CDR3 is 16 residues. CDR1 is ENHRY and CDR2 is SYGVKD in the germline V gene. Trimming removed 6 bases at V and 4 bases at J, with 20 bases between. CDR3 sequence: CAISKAPDNWADTQYF. CDR3 nucleotide sequence: TGTGCCATCAGCAAAGCGCCAGATAATTGGGCAGATACGCAGTATTTT.

This clone was found a few times. The chain is built from TRBV5-4 and TRBJ1-2; D perhaps matches TRBD1 (6 bases). The CDR3 loop spans 11 amino acids. Germline lookup yields CDR1 SGHNT and CDR2 YYREEE (reference sequence). Trimming stripped 4 bases from V and 8 bases from J, with 9 bases between. The CDR3 DNA follows: TGTGCCAGCAGCACAGGGTTCGGCTACACCTTC. Translating it yields CASSTGFGYTF.

V and J are TRBV7-8 and TRBJ2-1; D possibly corresponds to TRBD2 (5 bases). The V gene lost 5 bases and the J gene lost 8 bases, with 13 bases spanning the gap. CDR1 and CDR2 (germline): SGHVS, FQNEAQ. CDR3 size: 13 residues. The CDR3 DNA reads as TGTGCCAGCAGCAAACATGCGCGGGATGAGCAGTTCTTC. Translation: CASSKHARDEQFF.

This clone was counted a single time. The J gene is TRBJ2-5, the V gene TRBV18; weak D call: TRBD1 (5 bases). This CDR3 has 14 amino acids. Germline CDR1 KGHSH, CDR2 LQKENI. Trimming shortened V by 3 bases and J by 2 bases, and 10 bases separated the two germline ends. CDR3 coding DNA: TGTGCCAGCTCACCGGACACAGTACAAGAGACCCAGTACTTC. As protein: CASSPDTVQETQYF.

V usage is TRBV6-5 and J usage is TRBJ2-2, with 8 bases fitting TRBD2. In germline, CDR1 is MNHEY, CDR2 SVGAGI. This CDR3 has 16 residues. The trim removed 0 bases at V and 5 bases at J, leaving 5 bases unmatched. The CDR3 loop reads CASSYSRASGTGELFF. CDR3 sequence (DNA): TGTGCCAGCAGTTACTCGAGGGCTAGCGGGACCGGGGAGCTGTTTTTT.

The genes are TRBV5-1 and TRBJ2-1; 14 bases line up with TRBD2. Germline CDR1 is SGHRS and CDR2 is YFSETQ. After removal of 4 bases from V and 7 bases from J, the junction contained 10 bases not matched to a gene. The length of the CDR3 is 17 residues. CDR3: CASSKAEGTSGSNEQFF. Written as DNA, the CDR3 is TGCGCCAGCAGCAAAGCTGAAGGGACTAGCGGGAGTAATGAGCAGTTCTTC.

The sample holds a few counts of this clone. The CDR3, as DNA: TGTGCCAGCAGCACCTACCGACTAGCGGGAGGGCCAAATGAGCAGTTCTTC. Translated: CASSTYRLAGGPNEQFF. The chain links TRBV21-1 to TRBJ2-1; the DNA was not used to check the table's D call, TRBD2. TRBV21-1 is labeled a pseudogene. The CDR3 runs 17 residues.

The chain joins TRBV5-1 to TRBJ1-4, with D maybe TRBD1 (6 bases). Germline CDR1 SGHRS, CDR2 YFSETQ. Trimming took 3 bases from V and 4 from J, leaving 16 bases between them. The length of the CDR3 is 16 residues. For the CDR3, the DNA is TGCGCCAGCAGCTATGCCGGGGGGCTATTTAATGAAAAACTGTTTTTT. Protein sequence: CASSYAGGLFNEKLFF.

V gene TRBV9 combines with J gene TRBJ1-4, with a tentative D call TRBD1 (6 bases). This CDR3 region has 15 residues. Trimming pared 4 bases from V and 1 base from J, leaving 11 bases between. Germline CDR1 reads SGDLS; CDR2 reads YYNGEE. The CDR3 region has the DNA TGTGCCAGCAGCCAGGGGACGTTAACTAATGAAAAACTGTTTTTT. The encoded protein is CASSQGTLTNEKLFF.

This chain connects TRBV7-3 to TRBJ2-2; tentative D call: TRBD2 (7 bases). Trimming shortened V by 8 bases and J by 4 bases, and 11 bases separated the two germline ends. This CDR3 region has 13 residues. Germline-derived CDR1 and CDR2 are SGHTA and FQGTGA. CDR3 region: CASGRGFTGELFF. The CDR3 nucleotides read TGTGCCAGCGGGAGGGGGTTCACCGGGGAGCTGTTTTTT.

The J gene is TRBJ2-3, the V gene TRBV19; D is uncertain. Germline V gene data show CDR1 as LNHDA and CDR2 as SQIVND (reference sequence). The CDR3 length is 17 residues. Trimming pared 7 bases from V and 2 bases from J, leaving 22 bases between. CDR3 amino acids: CASTPLASPPYTDTQYF. For the CDR3, the DNA is TGTGCCAGTACCCCCCTGGCCAGTCCGCCTTACACAGATACGCAGTATTTT.

This clone was seen a few times. Within the sample, other DNA sequences also encode this same CDR3. This rearrangement joins TRBV6-6 to TRBJ2-1; D is ambiguous. V lost 6 bases and J 4 bases, leaving 7 bases between the germline ends. The CDR3 has 12 residues. Germline-derived CDR1 and CDR2 are MNHNY and SVGAGI (reference sequence). Here the CDR3 reads CASSRPYNEQFF. CDR3 DNA sequence: TGTGCCAGCAGCCGACCGTACAATGAGCAGTTCTTC.

The chain links TRBV27 to TRBJ1-1; 7 nucleotides agree with TRBD1. Germline trimming cut 4 bases from V and 4 bases from J; bases unmatched to any gene: 6. The germline CDR1 and CDR2 sequences are MNHEY and SMNVEV (reference sequence). The CDR3 totals 14 residues. CDR3 bases: TGTGCCAGCAGTTATCGACAGGGAAGCACTGAAGCTTTCTTT. It encodes CASSYRQGSTEAFF.